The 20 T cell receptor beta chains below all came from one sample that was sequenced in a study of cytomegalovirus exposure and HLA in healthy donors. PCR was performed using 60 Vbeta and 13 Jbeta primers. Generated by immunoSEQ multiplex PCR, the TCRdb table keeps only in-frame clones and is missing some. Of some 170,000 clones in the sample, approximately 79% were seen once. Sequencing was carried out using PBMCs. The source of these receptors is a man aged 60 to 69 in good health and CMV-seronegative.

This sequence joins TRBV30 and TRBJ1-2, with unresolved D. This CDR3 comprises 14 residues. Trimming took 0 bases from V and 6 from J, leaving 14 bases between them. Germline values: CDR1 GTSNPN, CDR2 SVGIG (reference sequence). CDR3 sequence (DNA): TGTGCCTGGAGTGTTACTATGAACCTGAATGGCTACACCTTC. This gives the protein CAWSVTMNLNGYTF.

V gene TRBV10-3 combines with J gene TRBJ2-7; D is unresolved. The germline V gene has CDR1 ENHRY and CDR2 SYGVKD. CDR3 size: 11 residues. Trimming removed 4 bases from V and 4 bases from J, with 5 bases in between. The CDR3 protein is CAISGGYEQYF. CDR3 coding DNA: TGTGCCATCAGTGGAGGTTACGAGCAGTACTTC.

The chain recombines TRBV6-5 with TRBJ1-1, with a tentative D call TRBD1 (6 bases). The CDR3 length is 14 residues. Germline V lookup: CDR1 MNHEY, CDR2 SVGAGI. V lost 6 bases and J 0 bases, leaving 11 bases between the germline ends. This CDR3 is CASRLGQMNTEAFF. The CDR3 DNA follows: TGTGCCAGCAGGCTGGGACAAATGAACACTGAAGCTTTCTTT.

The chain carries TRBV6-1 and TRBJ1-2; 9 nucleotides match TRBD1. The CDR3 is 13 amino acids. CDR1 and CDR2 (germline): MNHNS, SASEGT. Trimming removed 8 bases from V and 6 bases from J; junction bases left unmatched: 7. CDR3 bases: TGTGCCAGCGAGAAGGGACAGGGAGATGGCTACACCTTC. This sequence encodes CASEKGQGDGYTF.

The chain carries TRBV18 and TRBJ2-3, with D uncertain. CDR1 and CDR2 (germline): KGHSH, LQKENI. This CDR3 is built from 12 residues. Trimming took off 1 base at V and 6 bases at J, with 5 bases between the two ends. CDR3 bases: TGTGCCAGCTCACCACAGGAGGATACGCAGTATTTT. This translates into CASSPQEDTQYF.

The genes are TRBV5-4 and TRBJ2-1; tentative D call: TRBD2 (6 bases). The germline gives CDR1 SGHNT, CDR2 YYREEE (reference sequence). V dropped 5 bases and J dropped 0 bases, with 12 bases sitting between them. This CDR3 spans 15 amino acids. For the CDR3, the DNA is TGTGCCAGCAGTTTTGGACTAAGCTCCTACAATGAGCAGTTCTTC. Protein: CASSFGLSSYNEQFF.

As DNA, the CDR3 is TGCGCCAGCAGCTTGGCAGGGCCTGGGGCCAACGTCCTGACTTTC. This gives the protein CASSLAGPGANVLTF. The chain carries TRBV5-1 and TRBJ2-6, with D perhaps TRBD1 (5 bases). CDR1 and CDR2 from the germline V gene are SGHRS and YFSETQ. This CDR3 region has 15 residues. V was clipped by 0 bases and J by 2 bases, with 6 bases between them.

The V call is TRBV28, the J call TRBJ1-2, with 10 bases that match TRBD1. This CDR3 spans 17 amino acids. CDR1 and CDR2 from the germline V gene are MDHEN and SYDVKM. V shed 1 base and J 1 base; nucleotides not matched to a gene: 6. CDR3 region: CASSLLTGGDFNYGYTF. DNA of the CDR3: TGTGCCAGCAGTTTATTGACAGGGGGCGACTTTAACTATGGCTACACCTTC.

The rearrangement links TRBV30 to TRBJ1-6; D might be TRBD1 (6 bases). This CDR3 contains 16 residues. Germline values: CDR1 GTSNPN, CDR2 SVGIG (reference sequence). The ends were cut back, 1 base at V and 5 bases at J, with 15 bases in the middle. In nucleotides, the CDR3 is TGTGCCTGGAGTGGGCTACCGGGACACAATAATTCACCCCTCCACTTT. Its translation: CAWSGLPGHNNSPLHF.

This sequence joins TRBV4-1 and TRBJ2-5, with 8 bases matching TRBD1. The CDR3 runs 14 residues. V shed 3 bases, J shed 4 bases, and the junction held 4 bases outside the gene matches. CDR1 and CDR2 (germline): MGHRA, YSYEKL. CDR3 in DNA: TGCGCCAGCAGCCAGACAGGGGTAGGAGAGACCCAGTACTTC. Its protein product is CASSQTGVGETQYF.

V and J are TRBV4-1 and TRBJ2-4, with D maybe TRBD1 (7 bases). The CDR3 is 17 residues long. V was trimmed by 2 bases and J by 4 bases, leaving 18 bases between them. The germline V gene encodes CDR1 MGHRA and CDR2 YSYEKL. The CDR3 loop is CASSQLTGDLGKNIQYF. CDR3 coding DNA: TGCGCCAGCAGCCAACTAACAGGGGACTTGGGGAAAAACATTCAGTACTTC.

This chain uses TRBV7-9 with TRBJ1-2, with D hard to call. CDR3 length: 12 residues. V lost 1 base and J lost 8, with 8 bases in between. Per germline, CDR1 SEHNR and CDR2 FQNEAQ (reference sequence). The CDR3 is CASSLGRAGYTF. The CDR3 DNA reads TGTGCCAGCAGCTTAGGCCGTGCGGGCTACACCTTC.

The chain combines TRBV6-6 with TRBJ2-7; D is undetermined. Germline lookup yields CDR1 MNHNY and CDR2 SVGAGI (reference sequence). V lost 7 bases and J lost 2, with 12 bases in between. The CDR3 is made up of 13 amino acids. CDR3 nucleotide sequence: TGTGCCAGCACCTCCCAGGATACCTACGAGCAGTACTTC. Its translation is CASTSQDTYEQYF.

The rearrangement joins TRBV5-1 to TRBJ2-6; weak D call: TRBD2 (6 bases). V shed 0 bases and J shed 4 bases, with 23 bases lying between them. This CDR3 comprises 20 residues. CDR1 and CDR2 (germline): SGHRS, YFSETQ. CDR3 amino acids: CASSLGHAGRTPSGANVLTF. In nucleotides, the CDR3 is TGCGCCAGCAGCTTGGGACATGCGGGACGGACGCCCTCCGGGGCCAACGTCCTGACTTTC.

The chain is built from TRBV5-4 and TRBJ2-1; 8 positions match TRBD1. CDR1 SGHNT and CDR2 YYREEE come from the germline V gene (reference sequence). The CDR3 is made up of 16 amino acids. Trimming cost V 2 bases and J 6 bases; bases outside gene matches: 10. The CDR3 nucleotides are TGTGCCAGCAGCTTCAGGACAGGGCGTAGTGGCAATGAGCAGTTCTTC. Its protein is CASSFRTGRSGNEQFF.

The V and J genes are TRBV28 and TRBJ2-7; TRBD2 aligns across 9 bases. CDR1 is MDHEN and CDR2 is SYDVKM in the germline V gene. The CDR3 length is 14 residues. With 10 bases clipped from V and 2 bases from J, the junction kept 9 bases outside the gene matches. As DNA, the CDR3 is TGTGCCACCGACGGACTAGCGAGCCCCTACGAGCAGTACTTC. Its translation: CATDGLASPYEQYF.

The CDR3 loop reads CASSDRTGAGETQYF. DNA of the CDR3: TGCGCCAGCAGCGACAGGACAGGGGCAGGGGAGACCCAGTACTTC. This chain connects TRBV5-1 to TRBJ2-5, with 9 bases that match TRBD1. The V gene end was trimmed by 4 bases and the J gene end by 5 bases; junction bases not matched to a gene: 9. CDR1 and CDR2 from the germline V gene are SGHRS and YFSETQ. The CDR3 consists of 15 residues.

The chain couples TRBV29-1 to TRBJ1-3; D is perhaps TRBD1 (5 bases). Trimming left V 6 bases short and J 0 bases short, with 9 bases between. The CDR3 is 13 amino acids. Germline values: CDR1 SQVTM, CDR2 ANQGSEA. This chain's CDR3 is CSVQVFSGNTIYF. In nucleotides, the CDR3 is TGCAGCGTACAGGTCTTCTCTGGAAACACCATATATTTT.

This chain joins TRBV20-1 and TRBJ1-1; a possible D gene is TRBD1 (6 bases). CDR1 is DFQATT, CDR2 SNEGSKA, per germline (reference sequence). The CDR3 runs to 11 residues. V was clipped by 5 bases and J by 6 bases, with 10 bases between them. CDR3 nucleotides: TGCAGTGCTTCCCCAGGGGCTGAAGCTTTCTTT. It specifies CSASPGAEAFF.

The CDR3 coding sequence is TGTGCTAGTGGGAGACCAGGTCGGGAGCTGTTTTTT. It codes for CASGRPGRELFF. V is TRBV12-5 and J is TRBJ2-2; D gene unclear. Trimming removed 6 bases from V and 9 bases from J, with 11 bases in between. Germline CDR1 LGHNT, CDR2 FRNRAP. The CDR3 loop spans 12 amino acids.